The entry that follows covers one T cell receptor beta chain sequence. Assay: immunoSEQ multiplex PCR; the TCRdb copy retains only in-frame clones and omits some. The table records fewer than 85,000 clones, around 94% of them present only once. V lost 2 bases and J lost 3; bases outside the gene matches: 7. The CDR3 totals 14 residues. The germline CDR1 and CDR2 sequences are GTSNPN and SVGIG (reference sequence). The sample belongs to a study of technical replicates of blood from four donors. The source of this sequence is a human donor in good health. The chain couples TRBV30 to TRBJ2-7; 7 bases are shared with TRBD2. Input material: T cells isolated from PBMCs. CDR3 nucleotide sequence: TGTGCCTGGAGTACGGGGGGAAAGGGCTACGAGCAGTACTTC. It specifies CAWSTGGKGYEQYF.